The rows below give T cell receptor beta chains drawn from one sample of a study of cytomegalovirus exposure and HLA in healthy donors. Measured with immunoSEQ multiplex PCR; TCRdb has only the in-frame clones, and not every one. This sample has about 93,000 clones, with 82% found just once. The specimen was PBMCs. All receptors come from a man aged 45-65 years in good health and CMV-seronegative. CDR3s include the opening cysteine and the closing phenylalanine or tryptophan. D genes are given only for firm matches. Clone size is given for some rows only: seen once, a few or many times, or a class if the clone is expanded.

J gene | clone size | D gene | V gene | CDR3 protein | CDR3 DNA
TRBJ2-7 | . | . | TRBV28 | CASSPPAVTLYEQYF | TGTGCCAGCAGTCCCCCGGCGGTAACCCTCTACGAGCAGTACTTC
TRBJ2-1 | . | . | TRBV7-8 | CASTGSAYNEQFF | TGTGCCAGTACCGGGAGTGCCTACAATGAGCAGTTCTTC
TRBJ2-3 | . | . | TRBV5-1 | CASSQGSTAITDTQYF | TGCGCCAGCAGCCAAGGTTCGACAGCAATCACAGATACGCAGTATTTT
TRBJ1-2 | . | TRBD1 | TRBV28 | CASSSLGQAPNYGYTF | TGTGCCAGCAGTTCTCTGGGACAGGCCCCTAACTATGGCTACACCTTC
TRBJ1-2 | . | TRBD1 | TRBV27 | CASSLQADREYGYTF | TGTGCCAGCAGTTTACAGGCCGACAGGGAATATGGCTACACCTTC
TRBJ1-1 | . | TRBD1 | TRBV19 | CASAQGKNTEAFF | TGTGCCAGCGCACAGGGGAAGAACACTGAAGCTTTCTTT
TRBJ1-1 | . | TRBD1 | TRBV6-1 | CASRGRTGGLEAFF | TGTGCCAGCAGGGGAAGAACAGGGGGTCTTGAAGCTTTCTTT
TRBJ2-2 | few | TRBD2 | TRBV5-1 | CASSAAGGGNTGELFF | TGCGCCAGCAGCGCAGCGGGAGGCGGGAACACCGGGGAGCTGTTTTTT
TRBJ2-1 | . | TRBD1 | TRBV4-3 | CASSHLQGRANEQFF | TGCGCCAGCAGCCATCTACAGGGGCGCGCGAATGAGCAGTTCTTC
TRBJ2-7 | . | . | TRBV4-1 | CASSQDSVSVHYF | TGCGCCAGCAGCCAAGATTCGGTCAGCGTGCACTACTTC
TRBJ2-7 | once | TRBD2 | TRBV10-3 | CAIRAGPLGSDEQYF | TGTGCCATCAGAGCGGGGCCCTTGGGATCGGACGAGCAGTACTTC
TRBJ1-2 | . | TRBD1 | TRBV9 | CASSVDVESDRDRWGYTF | TGTGCCAGCAGCGTAGACGTCGAAAGCGACAGGGACAGATGGGGCTACACCTTC
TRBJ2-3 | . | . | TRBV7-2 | CASRAGGTDTQYF | TGTGCCAGCAGGGCCGGGGGCACAGATACGCAGTATTTT
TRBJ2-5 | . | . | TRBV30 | CAGSRSLETQYF | TGTGCCGGGTCTAGATCTCTGGAGACCCAGTACTTC
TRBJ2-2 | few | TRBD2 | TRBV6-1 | CASSGTSENTGELFF | TGTGCCAGCAGTGGGACTAGCGAGAACACCGGGGAGCTGTTTTTT
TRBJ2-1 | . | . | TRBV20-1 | CSARSMPEQFF | TGCAGTGCTAGAAGCATGCCTGAGCAGTTCTTC
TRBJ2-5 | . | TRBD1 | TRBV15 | CATSSMGQRAQGTQYF | TGTGCCACCAGCAGCATGGGACAGCGTGCTCAGGGGACCCAGTACTTC
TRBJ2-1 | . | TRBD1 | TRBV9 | CASSSDRGRENEQFF | TGTGCCAGCAGTAGCGACAGGGGAAGGGAGAATGAGCAGTTCTTC
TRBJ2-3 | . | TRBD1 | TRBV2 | CASSLGQVGDTDTQYF | TGTGCCAGCAGTCTTGGACAGGTCGGGGACACAGATACGCAGTATTTT
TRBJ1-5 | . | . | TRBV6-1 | CASNHRDGNQPQHF | TGTGCCAGCAACCACAGGGATGGCAATCAGCCCCAGCATTTT
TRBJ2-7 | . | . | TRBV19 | CASSIVGGGDRYEQYF | TGTGCCAGTAGTATCGTCGGAGGGGGCGATCGGTACGAGCAGTACTTC
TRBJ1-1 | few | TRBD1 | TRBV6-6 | CASSYIDRGKAFF | TGTGCCAGCAGTTACATTGACAGGGGGAAAGCTTTCTTT
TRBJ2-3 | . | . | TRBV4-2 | CASSQAPGLSSTDTQYF | TGTGCCAGCAGCCAAGCCCCAGGACTATCTAGCACAGATACGCAGTATTTT